These 7 T cell receptor beta chains were sequenced from one sample in a study of CXCR3-negative and CXCR3-positive naive CD8 T cells. UMI-labeled 5' RACE yielded the TRB cDNA libraries. TCRdb processed the 5' RACE reads again and assigns one entry to each CDR3 protein, with no DNA. The data include 55,000 to 65,000 distinct CDR3 sequences; the top ten clones carry about 0.57%. For these TCRs, the target antigens are not known. Study-level points and caveats: Higher TRB CDR3 hydrophobicity marked CXCR3-positive naive cells relative to CXCR3-negative naive cells.

Sequencing used naive CXCR3+ CD8+ T cells from blood. Subset given: CD45RO-CCR7+CD27+CD95- naive CD8+ T cells expressing CXCR3 (TNR3+). All receptors come from a human donor in good health. Some clones in this sample may be carry-over from other donors' samples.

The CDR3 here is CASAGQGAYEQYF. The chain carries TRBV25-1 and TRBJ2-7; the D call from TCRdb, TRBD1, cannot be confirmed without DNA. The CDR3 has 13 residues. Germline V gene data show CDR1 as MGHDK and CDR2 as SYGVNS.

The J gene is TRBJ2-5, the V gene TRBV5-6. Germline-derived CDR1 and CDR2 are SGHDT and YYEEEE. The CDR3 consists of 13 residues. CDR3: CASAQLYRETQYF.

CDR3 region: CASSSASGNEQFF. The rearrangement uses TRBV12-3 or TRBV12-4 and TRBJ2-1; the D call from TCRdb, TRBD2, cannot be confirmed without DNA. The CDR3 contains 13 residues.

This chain links TRBV24-1 with TRBJ1-2; TCRdb designates TRBD1, a call that cannot be tested without DNA. Germline lookup yields CDR1 KGHDR and CDR2 SFDVKD. The CDR3 covers 15 residues. The CDR3 reads CATSDAGTAAYGYTF.

The gene calls are TRBV7-3 and TRBJ2-3; checking the TCRdb D call of TRBD2 is not possible without DNA. Germline V gene sequence: CDR1 SGHTA, CDR2 FQGTGA. CDR3 length equals 15 residues. The CDR3 sequence: CATSETGGLTDTQYF. The entire variable domain, with the rest obtained from reference TRBV7-3 and TRBJ2-3, is as follows: GAGVSQTPSNKVTEKGKYVELRCDPISGHTALYWYRQSLGQGPEFLIYFQGTGAADDSGLPNDRFFAVRPEGSVSTLKIQRTERGDSAVYLCATSETGGLTDTQYFGPGTRLTVL.

The V and J genes are TRBV12-3 or TRBV12-4 and TRBJ1-1; the D call of TRBD1 rests on TCRdb alone, since no DNA is present to check it. The CDR3 is made up of 15 amino acids. The CDR3 spells CASRPPTGAITEAFF.

This chain connects TRBV28 to TRBJ1-2; the TRBD1 assignment by TCRdb is unverifiable without DNA. The germline V gene has CDR1 MDHEN and CDR2 SYDVKM. The CDR3 has 17 residues. The CDR3 here is CASSLEVGPYINYGYTF.